The sequence of this T cell receptor (beta chain) was determined in a study of T cells in Graves' hyperthyroidism and ophthalmopathy. Points from the study as a whole: Ophthalmopathy, which appeared later, was predicted by the model a median approximately 6 months before onset.

From germline, CDR1 is MNHEY and CDR2 SMNVEV (reference sequence). This CDR3 region has 16 residues. V dropped 2 bases and J dropped 11 bases, with 19 bases sitting between them. Aged 18 to 65, the patients had hyperthyroidism that was newly diagnosed and had lasted under 2 months. Researchers barred patients who had uncontrolled infection, other autoimmune disease, pregnancy or lactation. PBMCs were sourced from less than 13 ml fresh peripheral blood. Template material for amplifying TCR beta CDR3 regions consisted of RNA transcripts. The primer set for the first-round RT-PCR of the TCR CDR3 was HTBI. TCRdb passed the multiplex PCR reads through MiXCR, listing each CDR3 protein once. The data hold about 340,000 distinct CDR3 sequences, with under 25% observed a single time. This clonotype was counted ten times or more. Its matching antigen is unknown.

The sample comprised blood. The sequence came from a woman aged 45-65 years with Graves' hyperthyroidism. J is TRBJ1-6 and V is TRBV27, with a tentative D call TRBD1 (6 bases). The CDR3 here is CASSLTPRTGLPPLHF. In DNA form, the CDR3 reads TGTGCCAGCAGTTTAACCCCCCGTACAGGGTTACCACCCCTCCACTTT.